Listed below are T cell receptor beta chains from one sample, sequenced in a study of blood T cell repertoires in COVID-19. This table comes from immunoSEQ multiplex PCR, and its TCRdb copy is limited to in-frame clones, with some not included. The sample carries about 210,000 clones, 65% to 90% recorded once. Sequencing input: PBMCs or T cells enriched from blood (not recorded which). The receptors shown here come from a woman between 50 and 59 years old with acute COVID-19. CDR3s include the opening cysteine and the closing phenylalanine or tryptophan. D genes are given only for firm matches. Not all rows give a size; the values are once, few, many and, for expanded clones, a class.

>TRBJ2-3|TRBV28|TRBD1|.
CASRYDRGLADTQYF
TGTGCCAGCAGGTACGACAGGGGGCTAGCAGATACGCAGTATTTT
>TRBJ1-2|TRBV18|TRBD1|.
CASSADRGSSGYTF
TGTGCCAGCTCAGCGGACAGGGGTTCTAGCGGCTACACCTTC
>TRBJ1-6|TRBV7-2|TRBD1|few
CASSSTGQGVSPLHF
TGTGCCAGCAGCTCTACGGGACAGGGAGTTTCACCCCTCCACTTT
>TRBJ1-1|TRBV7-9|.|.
CASSSTNTEAFF
TGTGCCAGCAGCTCGACTAACACTGAAGCTTTCTTT
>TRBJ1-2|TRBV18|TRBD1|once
CASSPRQGRRGGYTF
TGTGCCAGCTCACCCCGACAGGGGCGGAGGGGTGGCTACACCTTC
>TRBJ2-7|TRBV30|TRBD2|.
CAWPGGPRAYEQYF
TGTGCCTGGCCGGGGGGGCCCCGGGCCTACGAGCAGTACTTC
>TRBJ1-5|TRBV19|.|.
CASSIGTSNNQPQHF
TGTGCCAGTAGTATTGGGACAAGTAACAATCAGCCCCAGCATTTT
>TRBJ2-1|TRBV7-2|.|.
CASSPTAIYNEQFF
TGTGCCAGCAGCCCGACAGCGATCTACAATGAGCAGTTCTTC
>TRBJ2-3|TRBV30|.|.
CAGDSWNTQYF
TGTGCCGGAGACTCATGGAATACGCAGTATTTT
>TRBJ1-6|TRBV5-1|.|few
CASKLTTVDNSPLHF
TGCGCCAGCAAATTAACCACGGTGGATAATTCACCCCTCCACTTT
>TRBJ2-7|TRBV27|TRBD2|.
CASSLAGDRYEQYF
TGTGCCAGCAGTTTAGCGGGGGATCGCTACGAGCAGTACTTC
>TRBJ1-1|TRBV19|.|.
CASSTYDGNLGQNTEAFF
TGTGCCAGTTCGACGTACGACGGAAACCTGGGCCAGAACACTGAAGCTTTCTTT
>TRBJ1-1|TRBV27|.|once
CASSFWGRENTEAFF
TGTGCCAGCAGTTTTTGGGGGCGAGAGAACACTGAAGCTTTCTTT
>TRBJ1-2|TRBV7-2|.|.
CASSLERGANKRYGYTF
TGTGCCAGCAGCTTAGAGCGTGGGGCGAACAAACGCTATGGCTACACCTTC
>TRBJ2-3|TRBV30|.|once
CAWSSGSGTDTQYF
TGTGCCTGGAGTTCAGGGTCGGGCACAGATACGCAGTATTTT
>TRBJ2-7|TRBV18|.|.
CASSPNRVNEQYF
TGTGCCAGCTCACCAAACAGGGTTAACGAGCAGTACTTC
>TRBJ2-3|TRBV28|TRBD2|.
CASSTRLAGYTDTQYF
TGTGCCAGCAGTACGAGACTAGCGGGGTACACAGATACGCAGTATTTT
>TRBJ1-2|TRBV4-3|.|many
CASSQVAGYYGYTF
TGCGCCAGCAGCCAAGTCGCAGGGTACTATGGCTACACCTTC
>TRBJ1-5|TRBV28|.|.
CASSLRWGVSQPQHF
TGTGCCAGCAGTTTACGATGGGGGGTCAGTCAGCCCCAGCATTTT
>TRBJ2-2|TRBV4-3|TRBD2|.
CASSQGRFWTSGQPVRTGELFF
TGCGCCAGCAGCCAGGGTCGTTTTTGGACTAGCGGCCAACCGGTACGCACCGGGGAGCTGTTTTTT
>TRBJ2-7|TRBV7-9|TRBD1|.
CASSFQGALSHEQYF
TGTGCCAGCAGCTTTCAGGGGGCATTAAGCCACGAGCAGTACTTC
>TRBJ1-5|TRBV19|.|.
CASSYGLLGPQHF
TGTGCCAGTAGTTATGGGCTTTTGGGGCCCCAGCATTTT
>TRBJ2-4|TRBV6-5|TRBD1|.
CASSYYQGQGLYF
TGTGCCAGCAGTTACTATCAGGGACAGGGGTTGTACTTC
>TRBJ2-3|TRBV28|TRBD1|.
CASSQGQPTQYF
TGTGCCAGCAGCCAGGGACAGCCTACGCAGTATTTT
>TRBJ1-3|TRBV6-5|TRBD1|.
CASRRQGGGNTIYF
TGTGCCAGCAGACGACAGGGTGGTGGAAACACCATATATTTT
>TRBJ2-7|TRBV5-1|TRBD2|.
CASSLVAGGYEQYF
TGCGCCAGCAGCTTGGTAGCGGGCGGGTACGAGCAGTACTTC